This TCR beta chain was sequenced during a study of T cell responses to AZD1222 COVID-19 vaccine. Details on this clone: Its antigen remains unidentified.

Trimming left V 5 bases short and J 7 bases short, with 12 bases between. The CDR3 length is 13 residues. The germline CDR1 and CDR2 sequences are SGHTA and FQGTGA. Study-level findings and limits: Spike-specific TCRs gained breadth and depth after people received two AZD1222 doses.

The protocol was immunoSEQ multiplex PCR, while the TCRdb copy is restricted to in-frame clones and leaves out a portion. The data contain about 160,000 clones, more than 70% of them singletons. The chain recombines TRBV7-3 with TRBJ2-1; D unresolved. The source is an adult in good health. Specimen: peripheral blood, collected on day 0 of AZD1222 vaccination. The CDR3 region is CASSPPPGNEQFF. DNA of the CDR3: TGTGCCAGCAGCCCCCCCCCTGGGAATGAGCAGTTCTTC.